A single sample is the source of the 19 T cell receptor beta chains below, sequenced in a study of early T cells in non-severe SARS-CoV-2 infection (dated by TCRdb to the early 2020s). The library was produced with 5' RACE. The sample was run on a NextSeq 500. The public reads were run again by TCRdb, first through fastp at Q25 and then through MiXCR, and only productive beta chains were kept. Merged by CDR3 protein, the rows form single entries marked with the most common genes and DNA. Recorded for this sample are about 17,000 distinct CDR3 sequences; 5% of them occurred a single time. The ten largest clones take up roughly 7% of the sample. The sample comprised whole blood. The receptors stem from an adult who was a healthcare worker with PCR-confirmed SARS-CoV-2 infection or an uninfected control (not recorded which).

Sample share makes this clonotype medium-sized. The V call is TRBV19, the J call TRBJ1-1, with D unclear. The germline gives CDR1 LNHDA, CDR2 SQIVND (reference sequence). Trimming pared 3 bases from V and 3 bases from J, leaving 11 bases between. This CDR3 comprises 14 residues. CDR3 region: CASSMRVTDTEAFF. CDR3 in DNA: TGTGCCAGTAGTATGCGGGTAACGGACACTGAAGCTTTCTTT.

This clonotype was seen repeatedly, ten times or more. The chain employs TRBV20-1 and TRBJ2-7; 10 bases agree with TRBD1. V gave up 1 base and J gave up 5 bases; unmatched junction bases: 5. Looked up from germline, CDR1 is DFQATT and CDR2 is SNEGSKA (reference sequence). CDR3 size: 14 residues. The CDR3, as DNA: TGCAGTGCTAGAGCTACGGGACAGGGGAACGAGCAGTACTTC. Translating it yields CSARATGQGNEQYF.

This clonotype came up many times. V and J are TRBV12-3 or TRBV12-4 and TRBJ1-2, with 9 bases matching TRBD1. Trimming at V came to 5 bases and at J to 7 bases, leaving 14 bases not matched to a gene. The CDR3 extends over 16 amino acids. CDR3 amino acids: CASSPRTGAGASGYTF. CDR3 nucleotides: TGTGCCAGCAGTCCCCGGACAGGGGCGGGGGCGAGTGGCTACACCTTC.

This clonotype is categorized as medium-sized. The V call is TRBV5-6, the J call TRBJ2-7, with 10 bases lining up with TRBD1. Losses at the gene ends were 2 bases for V and 0 bases for J; bases not matched to a gene: 8. The germline V gene encodes CDR1 SGHDT and CDR2 YYEEEE. The CDR3 is 17 amino acids. The CDR3 loop is CASSFTKRDRGSYEQYF. The DNA of the CDR3 is TGTGCCAGCAGCTTCACCAAACGGGACAGGGGCTCCTACGAGCAGTACTTC.

This clonotype has just a few counts. The CDR3 region has the DNA TGCGCCAGCAGCTCGTCTCTCGGATACAATGAGCAGTTCTTC. It specifies CASSSSLGYNEQFF. The J gene is TRBJ2-1, the V gene TRBV5-1, with D unresolved. The germline V and J ends were trimmed by 3 bases and 4 bases, with 11 bases remaining between them. Germline lookup yields CDR1 SGHRS and CDR2 YFSETQ. CDR3 length equals 14 residues.

This clonotype was observed at least ten times. This chain uses TRBV9 with TRBJ1-1; D is ambiguous. CDR3 length equals 13 residues. Germline assignment: CDR1 SGDLS and CDR2 YYNGEE. With 0 bases removed from V and 1 base from J, the gap between germline ends came to 4 bases. Written as DNA, the CDR3 is TGTGCCAGCAGCGTAGAAGGGAACACTGAAGCTTTCTTT. Amino acids: CASSVEGNTEAFF.

In this sample, this clonotype is medium-sized. The chain has TRBV11-2 and TRBJ2-7; D is perhaps TRBD1 (6 bases). Germline assignment: CDR1 SGHAT and CDR2 FQNNGV. This CDR3 comprises 16 residues. V gave up 3 bases and J gave up 0 bases, with 15 bases separating them. CDR3 protein: CASSFRAGTPSYEQYV. The CDR3 bases are TGTGCCAGCAGCTTTCGAGCCGGGACACCCTCCTACGAGCAGTACGTC.

There are many counts of this clonotype. V and J are TRBV6-5 and TRBJ2-2, with TRBD1 matching 7 bases. CDR3 length equals 14 residues. With 7 bases clipped from V and 3 bases from J, the junction kept 5 bases outside the gene matches. Germline V gene data show CDR1 as MNHEY and CDR2 as SVGAGI. The CDR3 loop reads CASTGTEYTGELFF. CDR3 nucleotide sequence: TGTGCCAGCACGGGGACAGAGTACACCGGGGAGCTGTTTTTT.

By share, this clonotype ranks as large. The chain couples TRBV10-3 to TRBJ1-1; D may be TRBD1 (5 bases). Trimming left V 4 bases short and J 7 bases short, with 10 bases between. The CDR3 is 12 amino acids. Germline V gene data show CDR1 as ENHRY and CDR2 as SYGVKD. The CDR3 sequence is CAISADRHEAFF. The CDR3 DNA follows: TGTGCCATCAGTGCCGACAGACATGAAGCTTTCTTT.

Relative to its sample, this clonotype is medium-sized (0.01 to 0.1%). V usage is TRBV11-3 and J usage is TRBJ2-7; D possibly corresponds to TRBD1 (6 bases). Germline V gives CDR1 SGHNT, CDR2 YENEEA. V was trimmed by 5 bases and J by 6 bases, leaving 11 bases between them. There are 12 residues in the CDR3. The chain's CDR3 is CASSLRGGEQYV. DNA for the CDR3: TGTGCCAGCAGCCTCCGAGGGGGCGAGCAGTACGTC.

This clonotype was counted at least ten times. This chain uses TRBV15 with TRBJ1-6, with D possibly being TRBD1 (5 bases). Trimming shortened V by 0 bases and J by 7 bases, and 13 bases separated the two germline ends. The germline gives CDR1 LNHNV, CDR2 YYDKDF (reference sequence). The CDR3 consists of 16 residues. The CDR3 protein is CATSRDAGAVNSPLHF. CDR3 coding DNA: TGTGCCACCAGCAGAGATGCCGGGGCGGTGAATTCACCCCTCCACTTT.

This clonotype was counted at least ten times. The V gene is TRBV11-1, the J gene TRBJ1-3; D is unresolved. CDR1 is SGHAT and CDR2 is FQDESV in the germline V gene (reference sequence). Trimming took 0 bases from V and 0 from J, leaving 9 bases between them. The CDR3 has 16 residues. The CDR3 DNA is TGTGCCAGCAGCTTAGCGGGTGGAATCTCTGGAAACACCATATATTTT. This sequence encodes CASSLAGGISGNTIYF.

This clonotype was recorded at least ten times. V gene TRBV7-9 combines with J gene TRBJ2-4; 7 nucleotides line up with TRBD1. The CDR3 has 16 residues. V lost 5 bases to trimming and J lost 3 bases; unmatched junction nucleotides: 10. Looked up from germline, CDR1 is SEHNR and CDR2 is FQNEAQ (reference sequence). CDR3 coding DNA: TGTGCCAGCAGCGTCACAGGGGACCTCGTCAAAAACATTCAGTACTTC. This codes for CASSVTGDLVKNIQYF.

The sample holds a few counts of this clonotype. The chain employs TRBV20-1 and TRBJ2-3, with 9 bases matching TRBD1. The J segment lost 4 bases and the V segment lost 6 bases, leaving 14 bases of the junction unmatched. Looked up from germline, CDR1 is DFQATT and CDR2 is SNEGSKA (reference sequence). The CDR3 consists of 16 residues. This chain's CDR3 is CSARGAGQGPSDTQYF. The CDR3 DNA reads TGCAGTGCGCGTGGTGCGGGACAGGGCCCCTCAGATACGCAGTATTTT.

By its share, this clonotype is medium-sized. The rearrangement joins TRBV20-1 to TRBJ2-2, with D perhaps matching TRBD2 (6 bases). CDR1 DFQATT and CDR2 SNEGSKA come from the germline V gene (reference sequence). CDR3 length equals 13 residues. Trimming took 0 bases from V and 10 from J, leaving 12 bases between them. The CDR3 protein is CSARDPPREELFF. Here the CDR3 DNA reads TGCAGTGCTAGAGATCCCCCGCGGGAGGAGCTGTTTTTT.

In its sample, this clonotype was seen many times. The chain employs TRBV12-3 or TRBV12-4 and TRBJ2-5; the match to TRBD2 covers 7 bases. The V and J ends lost 4 bases and 2 bases, in that order; junction bases with no gene match: 13. The CDR3 extends over 17 amino acids. The CDR3 DNA is TGTGCCAGCAGTTCGCTAGGGGAGGGGAGGGAGCAAGAGACCCAGTACTTC. This encodes CASSSLGEGREQETQYF.

This clonotype is labeled as medium-sized. The rearrangement uses TRBV21-1 and TRBJ2-7; the D call of TRBD1 is as the table states it, not checked on the DNA. TRBV21-1 is a pseudogene. The CDR3 runs 21 residues. The CDR3 sequence: CASSTYSTAGTGHLFRYEQYF. DNA of the CDR3: TGTGCCAGCAGCACCTATTCGACGGCCGGGACAGGACATCTATTCCGCTACGAGCAGTACTTC.

In this sample, this clonotype turned up many times. CDR3 loop: CASSGLGPYEQYF. The DNA for the CDR3 is TGTGCCAGCAGTGGACTAGGACCCTACGAGCAGTACTTC. The V gene is TRBV6-1, the J gene TRBJ2-7, with D perhaps TRBD2 (6 bases). The CDR3 contains 13 residues. Germline CDR1 reads MNHNS; CDR2 reads SASEGT. V dropped 4 bases and J dropped 2 bases, with 9 bases sitting between them.

This clonotype came up many times. The V and J genes are TRBV20-1 and TRBJ2-7, with 15 bases aligning to TRBD2. The CDR3 is made up of 15 amino acids. Trimming cost V 0 bases and J 6 bases; bases outside gene matches: 3. The germline V gene encodes CDR1 DFQATT and CDR2 SNEGSKA (reference sequence). The CDR3 bases are TGCAGTGCTAGAGAGCCGGGACTAGCGGGAGGCGAGCAGTACTTC. It specifies CSAREPGLAGGEQYF.